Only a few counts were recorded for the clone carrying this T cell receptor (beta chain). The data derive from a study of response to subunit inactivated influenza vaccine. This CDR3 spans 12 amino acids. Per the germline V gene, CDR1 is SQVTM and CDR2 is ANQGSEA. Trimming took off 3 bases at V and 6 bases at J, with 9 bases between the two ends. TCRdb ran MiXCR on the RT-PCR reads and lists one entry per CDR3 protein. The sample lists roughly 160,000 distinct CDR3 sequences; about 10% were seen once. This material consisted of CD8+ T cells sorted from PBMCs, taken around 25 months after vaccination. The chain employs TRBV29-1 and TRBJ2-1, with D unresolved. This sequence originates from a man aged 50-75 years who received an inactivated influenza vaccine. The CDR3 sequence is CSVDWASNEQFF. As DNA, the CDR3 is TGCAGCGTTGATTGGGCTAGCAATGAGCAGTTCTTC.